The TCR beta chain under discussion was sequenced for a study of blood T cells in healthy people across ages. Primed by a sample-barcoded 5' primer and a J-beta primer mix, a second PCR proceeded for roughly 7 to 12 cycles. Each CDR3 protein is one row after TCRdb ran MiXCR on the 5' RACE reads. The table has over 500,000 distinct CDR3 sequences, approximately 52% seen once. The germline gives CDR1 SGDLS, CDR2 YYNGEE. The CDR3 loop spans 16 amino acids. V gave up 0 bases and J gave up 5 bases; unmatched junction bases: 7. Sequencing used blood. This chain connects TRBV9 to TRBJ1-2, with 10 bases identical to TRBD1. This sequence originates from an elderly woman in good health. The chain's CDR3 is CASSVEGQGGDYGYTF. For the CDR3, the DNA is TGTGCCAGCAGCGTAGAAGGACAGGGGGGTGATTATGGCTACACCTTC.